Sequencing of this T cell receptor (beta chain) was carried out in a study of CD8+CD57+ T cells in acquired aplastic anemia. For the study at large: Average DNA yield from sorted CD4+ and CD8+ cells was 3.2 ug.

The study profiled TCR beta VDJ and CDR3 using genomic DNA as template. One entry per CDR3 protein results from TCRdb running MiXCR on the reads. The table lists 30,000 to 40,000 distinct CDR3 sequences, roughly 77% of them singletons. From germline, CDR1 is ENHRY and CDR2 SYGVKD. The V end was cut by 5 bases, the J end by 0 bases, with 8 bases between. The CDR3 covers 14 residues. The sample taken for sequencing was sorted CD4+, CD8+, or CD8+CD57+ T cells (not recorded which) from PBMCs. The chain combines TRBV10-3 with TRBJ1-3; D is uncertain. This clonotype originated in a human donor in good health, serving as a control. CDR3 sequence reads: CAISPRTSGNTIYF. The DNA for the CDR3 is TGTGCCATCAGTCCTCGGACCTCTGGAAACACCATATATTTT.